This TCR beta chain was retrieved from a study of blood T cells in healthy people across ages. PCR was performed a second time for roughly 6 to 12 cycles using a sample-barcoded 5' primer and a J-beta primer mix. A single record per CDR3 protein comes from TCRdb applying MiXCR to the 5' RACE reads. The sample records fewer than 1,000,000 distinct CDR3 sequences, 40% to 50% being singletons. Germline lookup yields CDR1 MNHNS and CDR2 SASEGT. V was cut by 5 bases and J by 6 bases, with 14 bases left in between. This CDR3 comprises 14 residues. This clonotype has more than one count but fewer than ten. This TCR was sampled from a man between 60 and 75 years old in good health. The chain links TRBV6-1 to TRBJ2-1; D is tentatively TRBD1 or TRBD2 (6 bases each). The sample taken for sequencing was blood. Written as DNA, the CDR3 is TGTGCCAGCAGTATCCTGGGGGGCCCCAATGAGCAGTTCTTC. Its translation is CASSILGGPNEQFF.